This TCR beta chain comes out of a study of monozygotic twins with inflammatory bowel disease. As for this clonotype: Its antigen is unknown.

Germline CDR1 is SGHRS and CDR2 is YFSETQ. The CDR3 contains 13 residues. Findings and caveats of the study: Healthy co-twins exceeded IBD patients in TCRbeta diversity as measured by inverse Simpson. In patient repertoires, differing immunosuppressive treatments may have added some variability.

During cDNA synthesis, UMIs that each contained a 6-nucleotide sample barcode were added by means of template switching. TCRdb reprocessed the 5' RACE reads and stores each CDR3 protein as one record, lacking DNA. The sample table includes more than 300,000 distinct CDR3 sequences. This sequence joins TRBV5-1 and TRBJ2-1; without DNA, the TCRdb call of TRBD2 cannot be checked. The sample consisted of blood. The sequence was obtained from a human donor with ulcerative colitis or Crohn's disease, or a healthy co-twin of an affected twin (not recorded which). CDR3 region: CASSGPDATGQFF.